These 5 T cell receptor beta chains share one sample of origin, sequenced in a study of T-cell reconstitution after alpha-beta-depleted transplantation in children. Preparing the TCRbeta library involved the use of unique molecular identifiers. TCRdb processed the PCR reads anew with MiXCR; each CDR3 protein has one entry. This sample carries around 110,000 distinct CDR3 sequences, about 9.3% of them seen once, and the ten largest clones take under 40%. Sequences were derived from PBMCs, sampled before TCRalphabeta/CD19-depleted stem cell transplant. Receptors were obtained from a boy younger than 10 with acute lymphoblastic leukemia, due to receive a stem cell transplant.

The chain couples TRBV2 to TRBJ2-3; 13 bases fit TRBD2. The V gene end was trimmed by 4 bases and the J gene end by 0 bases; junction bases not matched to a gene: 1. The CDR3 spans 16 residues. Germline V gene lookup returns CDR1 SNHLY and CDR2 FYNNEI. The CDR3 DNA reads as TGTGCCAGCAGTGGGACTAGCGGGAGCAGCACAGATACGCAGTATTTT. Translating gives CASSGTSGSSTDTQYF.

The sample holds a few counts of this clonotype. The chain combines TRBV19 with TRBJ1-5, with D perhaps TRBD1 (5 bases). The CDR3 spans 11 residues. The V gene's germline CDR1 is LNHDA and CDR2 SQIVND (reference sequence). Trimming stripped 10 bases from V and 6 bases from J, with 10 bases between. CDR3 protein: CATSQGQPQHF. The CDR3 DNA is TGTGCCACTTCTCAGGGTCAGCCCCAGCATTTT. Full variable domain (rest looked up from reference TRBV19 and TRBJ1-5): DGGITQSPKYLFRKEGQNVTLSCEQNLNHDAMYWYRQDPGQGLRLIYYSQIVNDFQKGDIAEGYSVSREKKESFPLTVTSAQKNPTAFYLCATSQGQPQHFGDGTRLSIL.

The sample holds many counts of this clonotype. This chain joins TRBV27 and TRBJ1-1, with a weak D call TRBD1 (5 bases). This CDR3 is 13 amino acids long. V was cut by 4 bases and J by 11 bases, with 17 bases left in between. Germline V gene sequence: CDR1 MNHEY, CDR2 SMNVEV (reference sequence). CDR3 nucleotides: TGTGCCAGCAGTTCAATCGTCCCGGGGCGCGCTTTCTTT. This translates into CASSSIVPGRAFF.

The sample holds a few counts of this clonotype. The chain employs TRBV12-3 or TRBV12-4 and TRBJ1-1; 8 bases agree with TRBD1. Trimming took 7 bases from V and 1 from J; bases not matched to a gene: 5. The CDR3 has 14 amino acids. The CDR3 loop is CASTEGTGNTEAFF. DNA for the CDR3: TGTGCCAGCACCGAAGGGACAGGGAACACTGAAGCTTTCTTT.

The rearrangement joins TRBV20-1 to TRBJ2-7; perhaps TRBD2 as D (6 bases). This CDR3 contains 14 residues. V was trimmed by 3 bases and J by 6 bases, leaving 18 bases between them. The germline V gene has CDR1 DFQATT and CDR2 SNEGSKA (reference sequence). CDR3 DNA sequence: TGCAGTGCTAGTCCGGGCTCGGGGGTCAGCGAGCAGTACTTC. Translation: CSASPGSGVSEQYF.